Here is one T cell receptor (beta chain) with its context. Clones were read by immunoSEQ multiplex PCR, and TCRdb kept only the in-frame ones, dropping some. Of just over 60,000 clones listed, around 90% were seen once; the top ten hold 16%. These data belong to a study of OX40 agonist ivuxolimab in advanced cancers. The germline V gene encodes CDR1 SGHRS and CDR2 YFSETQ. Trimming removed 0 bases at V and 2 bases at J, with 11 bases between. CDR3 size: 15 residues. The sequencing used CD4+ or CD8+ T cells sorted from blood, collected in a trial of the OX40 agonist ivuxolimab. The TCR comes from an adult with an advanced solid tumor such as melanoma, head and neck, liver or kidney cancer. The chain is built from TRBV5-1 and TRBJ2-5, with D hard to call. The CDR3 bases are TGCGCCAGCAGCTTGGCCGTGGTGGGACAAGAGACCCAGTACTTC. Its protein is CASSLAVVGQETQYF.